This TCR beta chain was recorded in a study of CD8 T cells in ankylosing spondylitis. The CDR3 contains 13 residues. Trimming cost V 3 bases and J 7 bases, with 14 bases left between them. Study-wide findings and caveats: Reportedly, significant enrichment of disease-linked clones occurred in matched ankylosing spondylitis synovial fluid. Prior literature has documented some motif variants in synovial fluid and blood from reactive arthritis. Those disease-linked clones were CD8+; they were also relatively rare in peripheral blood. Blood of patients with ankylosing spondylitis appeared to be characterized by a TCR beta motif of fewer than 10 highly homologous variants.

A remark on this clonotype: Its cognate antigen is unknown. This may be a read error, as it is one base from a much larger clone.

Each TCR beta library was made by quantitative 5'-RACE that incorporated molecular barcodes. MiXCR, run by TCRdb on the 5' RACE reads, gives a single entry per CDR3 protein. This table holds some 840,000 distinct CDR3 sequences, about an eighth found once. The clonotype was recovered from a male donor with ankylosing spondylitis. The chain recombines TRBV5-7 with TRBJ2-7; D unclear. Being an ORF, TRBV5-7 has a function that is uncertain. Sequenced: blood, either unsorted or a sorted T cell fraction (not recorded which). The CDR3 nucleotides read TGTGCCAGCAGCTGGCACCTTCTCGGTGAGCAGTACTTC. This sequence encodes CASSWHLLGEQYF.